This T cell receptor (beta chain) was captured by sequencing in a study of blood T cell repertoires in COVID-19. About the study: The United States, Italy and Spain provided the acute and convalescent COVID-19 samples. T cells, B-cell-depleted T cells, or PBMCs provided the cDNA or gDNA that served as material.

Germline assignment: CDR1 SGHAT and CDR2 FQNNGV. V lost 0 bases, J lost 4 bases, and 10 bases lay in between. This CDR3 has 15 residues. Authors' processing steps: Counts of nucleated cells, estimated from reference gene primer amplification, were obtained. TCRdb's table, derived via immunoSEQ multiplex PCR, lists solely in-frame clones and lacks some. The V and J calls and clone size are taken from that table; D and trimming were inferred from the DNA. The table includes some 200,000 clones, 88% detected once. The receptor's source is a man aged 70 or older with acute or convalescent COVID-19. The chain employs TRBV11-2 and TRBJ2-1; no clear D. Sequenced: peripheral blood. The CDR3 protein is CASSLDPRRYNEQFF. CDR3 coding DNA: TGTGCCAGCAGCTTAGATCCGCGGAGATACAATGAGCAGTTCTTC.